This paragraph covers one TCR beta chain sequence. This entry is derived from a study of OX40 agonist ivuxolimab in advanced cancers. Whole-study context: Patients in the trial were receiving intravenous ivuxolimab every 2 weeks, at doses of 0.01 to 10 mg/kg.

Germline V gene sequence: CDR1 SGHTA, CDR2 FQGNSA. V lost 5 bases, J lost 10 bases, and 12 bases stayed unmatched. This CDR3 is built from 15 residues. Assay used: immunoSEQ multiplex PCR; TCRdb lists only in-frame clones, some missing. The data show 48,000 or so clones, over 80% seen once. The TCR was taken from an adult with an advanced solid tumor such as melanoma, head and neck, liver or kidney cancer. This chain links TRBV7-2 with TRBJ1-5; 9 nucleotides line up with TRBD1. This specimen was CD4+ or CD8+ T cells sorted from blood, taken in a trial of the OX40 agonist ivuxolimab. CDR3 sequence (DNA): TGTGCCAGCAGCCAAGAGGGGGGACAGGGTCGCCCCCAGCATTTT. Its translation is CASSQEGGQGRPQHF. Based on the CDR3 plus reference TRBV7-2 and TRBJ1-5, the full variable domain is GAGVSQSPSNKVTEKGKDVELRCDPISGHTALYWYRQSLGQGLEFLIYFQGNSAPDKSGLPSDRFSAERTGGSVSTLTIQRTQQEDSAVYLCASSQEGGQGRPQHFGDGTRLSIL.